This T cell receptor beta chain is drawn from a study of T cell repertoires in cytomegalovirus infection. The overall study: HLA-B-restricted CMV epitopes that are well studied were used alongside recently identified HLA-C-restricted ones. Public TCR beta signatures were indicative of both CMV infection and a matching HLA type. Study findings and constraints: Individuals carrying CMV plus the relevant HLA were identified by cumulative frequency of public TCR beta families. Ex vivo responses were dominated by HLA-C-restricted CMV-specific TCR beta clonotypes.

The CDR3 is 15 residues long. In germline, CDR1 is SGHNT, CDR2 YYREEE (reference sequence). J was trimmed by 8 bases and V by 3 bases; bases with no gene match: 6. A note on this clonotype: Its antigen is unidentified.

One entry per CDR3 protein results from TCRdb running MiXCR on the reads. Of 900,000 to 950,000 distinct CDR3 sequences in the sample, approximately 31% are singletons; the top ten hold 13%. The clonotype originates from a human donor in good health (CMV status not recorded). Some clones in this sample may be carry-over from other donors' samples. The chain has TRBV5-4 and TRBJ2-1; 12 positions match TRBD2. The starting material was cultured CD8+ T cells from PBMCs, obtained from culture after CMV antigen stimulation. The CDR3 DNA sequence: TGTGCCAGCAGCTCATCTAGCGGGGGGGGCCATGAGCAGTTCTTC. Amino acid sequence: CASSSSSGGGHEQFF.